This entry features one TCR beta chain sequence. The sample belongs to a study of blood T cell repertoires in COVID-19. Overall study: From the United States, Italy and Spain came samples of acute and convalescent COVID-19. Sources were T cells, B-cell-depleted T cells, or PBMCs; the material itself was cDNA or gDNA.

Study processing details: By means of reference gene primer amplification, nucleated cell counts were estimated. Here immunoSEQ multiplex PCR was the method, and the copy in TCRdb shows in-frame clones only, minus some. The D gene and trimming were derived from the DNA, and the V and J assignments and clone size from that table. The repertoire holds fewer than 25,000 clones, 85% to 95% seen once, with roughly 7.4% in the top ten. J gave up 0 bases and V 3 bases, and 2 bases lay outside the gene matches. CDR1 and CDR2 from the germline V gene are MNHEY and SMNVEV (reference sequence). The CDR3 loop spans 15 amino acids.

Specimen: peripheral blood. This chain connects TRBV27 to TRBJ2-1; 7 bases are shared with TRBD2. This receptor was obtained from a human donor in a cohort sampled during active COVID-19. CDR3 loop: CASSFSSGSYNEQFF. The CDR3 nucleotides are TGTGCCAGCAGTTTCTCTAGCGGCTCCTACAATGAGCAGTTCTTC.